This TCR beta chain appears in the sequencing data of a study of Graves' ophthalmopathy and Graves' hyperthyroidism. Overall study results and limits: Detected in blood as well were most expanded thyroid clonotypes with frequency above 0.001.

Patients were left out if they had other autoimmune diseases, uncontrolled infections, pregnancy or lactation. Scientists amplified the TCR beta CDR3 regions from RNA transcripts. In the first round, RT-PCR was carried out with HTBI primers, and a multiplex PCR formed the second round. TCRdb reprocessed the multiplex PCR reads with MiXCR, giving one entry per CDR3 protein. The sample has a few hundred thousand distinct CDR3 sequences, roughly 16% seen once; the top ten hold roughly an eighth. Germline lookup yields CDR1 SEHNR and CDR2 FQNEAQ (reference sequence). V was pared by 1 base and J by 5 bases, with 5 bases between. This CDR3 has 12 residues. In this sample, this clonotype turned up many times. What it recognizes is unknown.

The sequence came from an adult man with Graves' ophthalmopathy. Material for sequencing was peripheral blood. The rearrangement joins TRBV7-9 to TRBJ1-1; D remains ambiguous. DNA of the CDR3: TGTGCCAGCAGCTTAGAACGTACTGAAGCTTTCTTT. It translates to CASSLERTEAFF. The full variable domain, its missing parts supplied by reference TRBV7-9 and TRBJ1-1, is DTGVSQNPRHKITKRGQNVTFRCDPISEHNRLYWYRQTLGQGPEFLTYFQNEAQLEKSRLLSDRFSAERPKGSFSTLEIQRTEQGDSAMYLCASSLERTEAFFGQGTRLTVV.